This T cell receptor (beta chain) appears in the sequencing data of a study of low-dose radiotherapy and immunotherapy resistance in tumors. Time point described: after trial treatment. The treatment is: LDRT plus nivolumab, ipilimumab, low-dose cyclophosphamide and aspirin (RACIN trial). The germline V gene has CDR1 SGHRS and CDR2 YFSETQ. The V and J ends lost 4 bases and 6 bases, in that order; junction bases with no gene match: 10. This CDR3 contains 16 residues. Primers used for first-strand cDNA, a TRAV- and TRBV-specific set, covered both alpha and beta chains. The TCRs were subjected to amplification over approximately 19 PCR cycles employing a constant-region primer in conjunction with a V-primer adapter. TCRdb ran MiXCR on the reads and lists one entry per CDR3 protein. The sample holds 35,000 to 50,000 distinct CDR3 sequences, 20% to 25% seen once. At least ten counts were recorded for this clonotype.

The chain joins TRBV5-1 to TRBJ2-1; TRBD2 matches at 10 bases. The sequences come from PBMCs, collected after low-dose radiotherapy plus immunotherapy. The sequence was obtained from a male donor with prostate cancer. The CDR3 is CASSPPLAGASNEQFF. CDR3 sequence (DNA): TGCGCCAGCAGCCCTCCCCTAGCGGGGGCCTCCAATGAGCAGTTCTTC.